The 12 T cell receptor beta chains in this list originate from one sample, sequenced in a study of T cells in Graves' hyperthyroidism and ophthalmopathy (dated by TCRdb to 2018 to 2020). Libraries were built with multiplex PCR. Sequencing was carried out with an Illumina HiSeq 2000. The TCR beta CDR3 regions were amplified from RNA transcripts. A first-round RT-PCR of the TCR CDR3 used the HTBI primer set with the Qiagen OneStep RT-PCR kit. Using fastp at Q25 and MiXCR, TCRdb reprocessed the public reads and kept productive beta chains. Every entry covers one CDR3 protein and lists the most common genes and DNA from its rows. The sample table lists around 420,000 distinct CDR3 sequences, about a sixth of them with a count of one. 13% to 15% of the sample comes from the top ten. The sample taken for sequencing was blood. The source is a woman younger than 30 with Graves' hyperthyroidism.

This chain connects TRBV7-9 to TRBJ2-7, with no clear D. The germline V gene has CDR1 SEHNR and CDR2 FQNEAQ (reference sequence). The V and J ends lost 5 bases and 3 bases respectively, with 14 bases between them. The CDR3 covers 14 residues. The CDR3 nucleotides are TGTGCCAGCAGCCCGGAAGGCACGGACTACGAGCAGTACTTC. Protein: CASSPEGTDYEQYF.

CDR3 DNA sequence: TGCGCCAGCAGCGCGGGACTGACTAGCACAGATACGCAGTATTTT. Amino acids: CASSAGLTSTDTQYF. The chain has TRBV5-1 and TRBJ2-3; D perhaps matches TRBD2 (6 bases). This CDR3 is 15 amino acids long. Trimming cost V 4 bases and J 0 bases, with 12 bases left between them. Germline V lookup: CDR1 SGHRS, CDR2 YFSETQ.

This clonotype was seen more than once but under ten times. This rearrangement joins TRBV5-6 to TRBJ2-1; TRBD2 is a possible D gene (5 bases). Germline CDR1 is SGHDT and CDR2 is YYEEEE. Trimming shortened V by 1 base and J by 0 bases, and 11 bases separated the two germline ends. This CDR3 spans 16 amino acids. CDR3 protein: CASSLKSGSSYNEQFF. The CDR3 bases are TGTGCCAGCAGCTTGAAGAGCGGAAGCTCCTACAATGAGCAGTTCTTC.

The sample holds many counts of this clonotype. V gene TRBV20-1 combines with J gene TRBJ2-7; no definite D call. The CDR3 spans 13 residues. CDR1 is DFQATT and CDR2 is SNEGSKA in the germline V gene (reference sequence). The chain's CDR3 is CRSARKPSYEQYF. The CDR3 DNA follows: TGCCGCAGTGCTAGGAAGCCCTCCTACGAGCAGTACTTC.

This clonotype has ten or more counts. The J gene is TRBJ2-3, the V gene TRBV20-1; TRBD2 agrees at 11 bases. The germline V gene has CDR1 DFQATT and CDR2 SNEGSKA (reference sequence). The CDR3 loop spans 16 amino acids. The ends lost 3 bases at V and 2 bases at J; junction bases unmatched: 7. The CDR3 reads CSARRLAGGHTDTQYF. CDR3 coding DNA: TGCAGTGCTAGGCGGCTAGCGGGGGGCCACACAGATACGCAGTATTTT.

This clonotype showed up just a few times. V gene TRBV5-8 combines with J gene TRBJ2-7, with D uncertain. V was cut by 9 bases and J by 2 bases, with 9 bases left in between. Germline V gene sequence: CDR1 SGHTS, CDR2 YDEGEE. This CDR3 has 11 amino acids. The CDR3: CATHGAYEQYF. CDR3 coding DNA: TGTGCCACTCACGGTGCCTACGAGCAGTACTTC.

This clonotype was detected many times. CDR3 in amino acids: CASSAKIIRFKNTEAFF. CDR3 coding DNA: TGTGCCAGCAGCGCGAAAATCATCAGGTTTAAGAACACTGAAGCTTTCTTT. The genes are TRBV7-6 and TRBJ1-1; no clear D. V was clipped by 5 bases and J by 1 base, with 20 bases between them. CDR1 SGHVS and CDR2 FNYEAQ come from the germline V gene. The CDR3 has 17 amino acids. The full variable domain, with the rest looked up from reference TRBV7-6 and TRBJ1-1, is GAGVSQSPRYKVTKRGQDVALRCDPISGHVSLYWYRQALGQGPEFLTYFNYEAQQDKSGLPNDRFSAERPEGSISTLTIQRTEQRDSAMYRCASSAKIIRFKNTEAFFGQGTRLTVV.

This clonotype was picked up many times. The chain uses TRBV20-1 and TRBJ2-1; 14 bases are a match to TRBD2. Germline V gene data show CDR1 as DFQATT and CDR2 as SNEGSKA (reference sequence). V shed 5 bases and J 1 base; nucleotides not matched to a gene: 10. The CDR3 has 18 residues. CDR3 loop: CSASRLAGGMISYNEQFF. The CDR3 nucleotides are TGCAGTGCTTCACGACTAGCGGGGGGGATGATATCCTACAATGAGCAGTTCTTC.

This clonotype has more than one count but fewer than ten. CDR3 nucleotide sequence: TGTGCCACCAGTGACCCTGGGCAGGCGGTTGGCAATGAGCAGTTCTTC. Translated: CATSDPGQAVGNEQFF. The chain joins TRBV24-1 to TRBJ2-1; no firm D call. CDR3 length equals 16 residues. V shed 4 bases and J shed 6 bases, with 18 bases lying between them. Germline V gene data show CDR1 as KGHDR and CDR2 as SFDVKD.

The genes are TRBV4-2 and TRBJ1-3, with no clear D. The CDR3 is made up of 17 amino acids. Trimming stripped 3 bases from V and 4 bases from J, with 19 bases between. Germline CDR1 is LGHNA and CDR2 is YNFKEQ. CDR3 sequence reads: CASSQGVRRTFGNTIYF. As DNA, the CDR3 is TGTGCCAGCAGCCAGGGAGTCCGACGGACGTTCGGAAACACCATATATTTT.

This clonotype occurred a few times. The chain joins TRBV5-1 to TRBJ2-3, with D perhaps given as TRBD1 or TRBD2 (7 bases each). The length of the CDR3 is 14 residues. Deletions cut 5 bases from V and 4 bases from J, with 14 bases between. The germline CDR1 and CDR2 sequences are SGHRS and YFSETQ. As DNA, the CDR3 is TGCGCCAGCAGATACCAGGGGGGGGCAGATACGCAGTATTTT. It yields the protein CASRYQGGADTQYF.

The chain carries TRBV27 and TRBJ2-2; TRBD2 matches at 7 bases. Losses at the gene ends were 7 bases for V and 5 bases for J; bases not matched to a gene: 7. The CDR3 has 14 amino acids. Per the germline V gene, CDR1 is MNHEY and CDR2 is SMNVEV (reference sequence). The CDR3 nucleotides read TGTGCCAGCATGCGGGAGAGGTTAACCGGGGAGCTGTTTTTT. Protein sequence: CASMRERLTGELFF.